This TCR beta chain was captured by sequencing in a study of response to subunit inactivated influenza vaccine. Study-wide findings and caveats: The study's authors posited that every seasonal influenza vaccination enlists few new T cells.

Per germline, CDR1 SGHDT and CDR2 YYEEEE. The CDR3 covers 15 residues. The junction had 6 bases not matched to a gene; V was cut back by 4 bases and J by 7 bases. A remark on this clonotype: The antigen is undetermined.

TCRdb independently ran MiXCR on the RT-PCR reads; one entry per CDR3 protein. The sample carries 500,000 to 600,000 distinct CDR3 sequences, approximately 15% recorded once. The TCR was taken from a man aged 50 to 69 who received an inactivated influenza vaccine. This rearrangement joins TRBV5-6 to TRBJ2-1; the match to TRBD2 covers 12 bases. Source: CD4+ T cells sorted from PBMCs, taken less than 30 months after vaccination. The CDR3 here is CASSPPSGRVNEQFF. The DNA for the CDR3 is TGTGCCAGCAGCCCGCCTAGCGGGAGGGTGAATGAGCAGTTCTTC.